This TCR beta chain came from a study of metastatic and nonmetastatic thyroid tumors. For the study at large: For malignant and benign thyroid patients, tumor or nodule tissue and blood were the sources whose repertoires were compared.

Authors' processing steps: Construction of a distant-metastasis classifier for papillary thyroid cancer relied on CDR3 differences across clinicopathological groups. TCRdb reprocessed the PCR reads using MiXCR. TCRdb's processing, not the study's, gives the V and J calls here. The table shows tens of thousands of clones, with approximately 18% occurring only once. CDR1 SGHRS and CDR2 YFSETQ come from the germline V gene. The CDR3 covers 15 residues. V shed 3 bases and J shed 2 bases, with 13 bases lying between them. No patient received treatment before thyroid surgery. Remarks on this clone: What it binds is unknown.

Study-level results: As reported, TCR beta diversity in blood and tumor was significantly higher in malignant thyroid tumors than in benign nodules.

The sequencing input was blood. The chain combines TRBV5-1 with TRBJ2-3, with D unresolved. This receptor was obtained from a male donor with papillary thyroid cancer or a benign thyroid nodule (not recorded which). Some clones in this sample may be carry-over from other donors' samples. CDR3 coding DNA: TGCGCCAGCAGCTCGGCCCCCGGCACCACAGATACGCAGTATTTT. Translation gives CASSSAPGTTDTQYF.